This TCR beta chain was obtained from a study of blood T cell repertoires in COVID-19. Study-wide context: Whether acute or convalescent, the COVID-19 samples came from the United States, Italy and Spain. Sources were T cells, B-cell-depleted T cells, or PBMCs; the material itself was cDNA or gDNA.

In the original processing: From reference gene primer amplification, estimates of nucleated cell counts were derived. Repertoires were generated with immunoSEQ multiplex PCR, while TCRdb's copy carries only in-frame clones and drops some. That table supplies the V and J calls and clone size; D and trimming were determined from the DNA. The sample contains roughly 170,000 clones, around nine tenths of which appear only once. The germline V gene has CDR1 LGHNA and CDR2 YSLEER. The CDR3 has 18 amino acids. V shed 1 base and J shed 0 bases, with 15 bases lying between them. The chain joins TRBV4-3 to TRBJ2-2; tentative D call: TRBD2 (5 bases). The TCR originated in a man between 35 and 55 years old with active or convalescent COVID-19. The sequencing sample was made of peripheral blood. The CDR3 here is CASSQGLTREANTGELFF. As DNA, the CDR3 is TGCGCCAGCAGCCAAGGTCTGACACGGGAAGCGAACACCGGGGAGCTGTTTTTT.